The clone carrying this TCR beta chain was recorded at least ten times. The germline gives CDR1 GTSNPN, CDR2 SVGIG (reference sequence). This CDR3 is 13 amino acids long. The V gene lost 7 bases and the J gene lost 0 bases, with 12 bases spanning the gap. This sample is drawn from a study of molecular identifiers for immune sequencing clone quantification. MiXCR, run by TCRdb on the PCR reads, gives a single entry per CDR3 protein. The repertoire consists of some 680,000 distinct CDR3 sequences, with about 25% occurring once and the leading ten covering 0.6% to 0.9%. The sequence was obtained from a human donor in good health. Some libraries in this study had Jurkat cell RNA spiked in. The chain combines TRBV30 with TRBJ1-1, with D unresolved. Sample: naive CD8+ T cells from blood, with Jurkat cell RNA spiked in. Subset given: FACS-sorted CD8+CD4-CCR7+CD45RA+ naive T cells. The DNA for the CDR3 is TGTGCCTCCGGGGATGGAGTGAACACTGAAGCTTTCTTT. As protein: CASGDGVNTEAFF.